The subject of this entry is one T cell receptor beta chain. The study ran its PCR with 60 Vbeta and 13 Jbeta primers. Clones were read by immunoSEQ multiplex PCR, and TCRdb kept only the in-frame ones, dropping some. The table has over 80,000 clones, 80% to 90% seen once. The data derive from a study of cytomegalovirus exposure and HLA in healthy donors. The CDR3 contains 15 residues. The V end lost 1 base, the J end lost 0 bases, and 9 bases lay between the germline ends. Germline CDR1 reads SGHTA; CDR2 reads FQGNSA. This sequence originates from a man aged 25 to 40 in good health and CMV-seropositive. Specimen: PBMCs. This chain links TRBV7-2 with TRBJ1-2, with D perhaps TRBD1 (6 bases). CDR3 in amino acids: CASSLEGGPNYGYTF. In DNA form, the CDR3 reads TGTGCCAGCAGCTTAGAAGGGGGACCTAACTATGGCTACACCTTC.